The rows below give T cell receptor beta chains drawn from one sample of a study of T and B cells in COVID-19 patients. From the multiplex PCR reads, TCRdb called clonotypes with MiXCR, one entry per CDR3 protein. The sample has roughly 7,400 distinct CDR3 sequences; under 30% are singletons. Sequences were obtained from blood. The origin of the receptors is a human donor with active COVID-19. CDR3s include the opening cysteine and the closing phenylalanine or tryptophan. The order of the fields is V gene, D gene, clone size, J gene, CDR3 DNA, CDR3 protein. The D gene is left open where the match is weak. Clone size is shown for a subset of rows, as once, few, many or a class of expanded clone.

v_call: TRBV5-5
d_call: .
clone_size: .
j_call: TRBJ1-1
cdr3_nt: TGTGCCAGCAGCTGGGGTCGCACGAACACTGAAGCTTTCTTT
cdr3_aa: CASSWGRTNTEAFF

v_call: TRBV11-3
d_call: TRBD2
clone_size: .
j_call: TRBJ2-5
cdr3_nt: TGTGCCAGCAGCTCGGGGACTAGCGGGAGGGAGGGGGAGACCCAGTACTTC
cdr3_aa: CASSSGTSGREGETQYF

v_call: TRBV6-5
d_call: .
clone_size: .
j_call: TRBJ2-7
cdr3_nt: TGTGCCAGCAGTTCGACTAACTCCTACGAGCAGTACTTC
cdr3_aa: CASSSTNSYEQYF

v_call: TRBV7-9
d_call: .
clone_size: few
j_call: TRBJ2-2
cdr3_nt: TGTGCCAGCAGGAGGGAACTTCCGAGGGGCACCGGGGAGCTGTTTTTT
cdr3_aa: CASRRELPRGTGELFF

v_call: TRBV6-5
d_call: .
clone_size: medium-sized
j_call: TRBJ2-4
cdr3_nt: TGTGCCAGCACCTCCCCTTCTGGGATGATTCAGTACTTC
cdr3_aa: CASTSPSGMIQYF

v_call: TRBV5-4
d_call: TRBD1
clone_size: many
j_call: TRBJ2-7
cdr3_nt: TGTGCCAGCAGCTCCGGGACAGGGGTCGAGCAGTACTTC
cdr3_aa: CASSSGTGVEQYF

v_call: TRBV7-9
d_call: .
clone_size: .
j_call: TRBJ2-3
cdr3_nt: TGTGCCAGCAGCTTAGCTTTCGGGGGGCGAAGCACAGATACGCAGTATTTT
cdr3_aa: CASSLAFGGRSTDTQYF

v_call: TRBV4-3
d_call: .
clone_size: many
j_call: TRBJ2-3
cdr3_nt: TGCGCCAGCAGCCAACTCTTCGGGAAGGATACGCAGTATTTT
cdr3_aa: CASSQLFGKDTQYF

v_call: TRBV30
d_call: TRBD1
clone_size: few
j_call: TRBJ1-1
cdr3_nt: TGTGCCTGGACAGGGGGGAACACTGAAGCTTTCTTT
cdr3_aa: CAWTGGNTEAFF

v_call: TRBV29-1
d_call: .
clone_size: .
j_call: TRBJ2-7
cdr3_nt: TGCAGCGTTAGACGGGGGCACGAGCAGTACTTC
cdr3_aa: CSVRRGHEQYF

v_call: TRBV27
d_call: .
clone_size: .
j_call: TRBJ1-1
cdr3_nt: TGTGCCAGCAGTCCAGAGCCAGTAGGGAACACTGAAGCTTTCTTT
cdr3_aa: CASSPEPVGNTEAFF

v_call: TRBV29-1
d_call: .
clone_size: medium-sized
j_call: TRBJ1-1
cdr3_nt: TGCAGCGTTGGACACGTCCAGGGGGCTTTCTTT
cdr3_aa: CSVGHVQGAFF

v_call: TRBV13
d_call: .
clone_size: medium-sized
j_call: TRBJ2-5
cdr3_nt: TGTGCCAGCAGCTTAGGTGGGGCCCAGTACTTC
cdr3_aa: CASSLGGAQYF

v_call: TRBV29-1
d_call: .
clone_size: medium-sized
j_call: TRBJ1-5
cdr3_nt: TGCAGCGTTGGCGGGGCCGGGGCGAGCAATCAGCCCCAGCATTTT
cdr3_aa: CSVGGAGASNQPQHF

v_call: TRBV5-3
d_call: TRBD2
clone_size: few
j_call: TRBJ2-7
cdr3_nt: TGTGCCAGAAGCTTGGAAAGCGGGAGGGCGTACTACGAGCAGTACTTC
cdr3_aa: CARSLESGRAYYEQYF

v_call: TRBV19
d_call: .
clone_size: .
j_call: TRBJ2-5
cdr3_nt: TGTGCCAGTAAGCGGGTAGCGGCGGAGACCCAGTACTTC
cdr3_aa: CASKRVAAETQYF

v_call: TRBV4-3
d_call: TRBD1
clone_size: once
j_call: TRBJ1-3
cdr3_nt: TGCGCCAGCAGCCAAGATCATTTGGGACAGCAGCCCTCTGGAAACACCATATATTTT
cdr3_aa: CASSQDHLGQQPSGNTIYF

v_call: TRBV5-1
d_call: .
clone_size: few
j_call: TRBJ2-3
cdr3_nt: TGCGCCAGCGTGGAGGGTTCTAGCACAGATACGCAGTATTTT
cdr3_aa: CASVEGSSTDTQYF

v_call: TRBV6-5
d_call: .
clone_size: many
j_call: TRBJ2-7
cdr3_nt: TGTGCCAGCAGTTACTACGGCTCCTACGAGCAGTACTTC
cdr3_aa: CASSYYGSYEQYF

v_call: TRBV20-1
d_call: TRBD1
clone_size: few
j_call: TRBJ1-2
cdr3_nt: TGCAGTGCTACGCCTGAACTCCGGGCAGGGGGAAAGGGCTACACCTTC
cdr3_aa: CSATPELRAGGKGYTF

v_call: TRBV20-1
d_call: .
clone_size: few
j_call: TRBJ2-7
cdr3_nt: TGCAGTGCCCGGGTCCGCAATATGGTCGAGCAGTACTTC
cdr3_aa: CSARVRNMVEQYF

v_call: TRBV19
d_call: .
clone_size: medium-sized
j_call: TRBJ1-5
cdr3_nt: TGTGCCAGTAGTATTTCGGGGAATCAGCCCCAGCATTTT
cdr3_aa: CASSISGNQPQHF

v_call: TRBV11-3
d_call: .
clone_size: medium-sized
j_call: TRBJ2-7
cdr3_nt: TGTGCCAGCAGCTTAGGAGGGAGTGCTTACGAGCAGTACTTC
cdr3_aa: CASSLGGSAYEQYF

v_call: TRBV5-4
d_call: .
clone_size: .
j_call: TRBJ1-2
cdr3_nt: TGTGCCAGCAGCTTGTCGAGTGGGGGCTACACCTTC
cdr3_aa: CASSLSSGGYTF

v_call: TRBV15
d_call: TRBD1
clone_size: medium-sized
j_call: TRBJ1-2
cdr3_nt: TGTGCCACCAGCAATAGACGGACAGGCACTAACTATGGCTACACCTTC
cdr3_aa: CATSNRRTGTNYGYTF

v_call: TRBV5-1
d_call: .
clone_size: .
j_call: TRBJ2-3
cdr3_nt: TGCGCCAGCAGCCCAATAGGGCGAGCAGATACGCAGTATTTT
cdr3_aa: CASSPIGRADTQYF

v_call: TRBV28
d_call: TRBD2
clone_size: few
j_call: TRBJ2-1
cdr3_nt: TGTGCCAGCAATCCAAACCTAGCGGGGTACAATGAGCAGTTCTTC
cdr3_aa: CASNPNLAGYNEQFF

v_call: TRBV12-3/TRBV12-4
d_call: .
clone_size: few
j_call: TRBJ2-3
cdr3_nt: TGTGCCAGCAGTTTACGCCACCCATCCACAGATACGCAGTATTTT
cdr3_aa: CASSLRHPSTDTQYF

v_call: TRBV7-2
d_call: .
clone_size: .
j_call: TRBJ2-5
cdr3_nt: TGTGCCAGCAGCCTAGGGGGGGGCGCCGGGGAGACCCAGTACTTC
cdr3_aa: CASSLGGGAGETQYF

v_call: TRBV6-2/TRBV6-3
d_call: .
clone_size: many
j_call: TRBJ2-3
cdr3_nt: TGTGCCAGCAGTTACGAAACAGATACGCAGTATTTT
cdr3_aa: CASSYETDTQYF

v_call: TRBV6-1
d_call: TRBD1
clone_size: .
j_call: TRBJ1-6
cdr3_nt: TGTGCCAGCAGACTGGGACAGGGGAGAACACCCCTCCACTTT
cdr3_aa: CASRLGQGRTPLHF

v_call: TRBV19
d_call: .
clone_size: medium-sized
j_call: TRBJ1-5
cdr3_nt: TGTGCCAGTAGGGCCGCAAATCAGCCCCAGCATTTT
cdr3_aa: CASRAANQPQHF

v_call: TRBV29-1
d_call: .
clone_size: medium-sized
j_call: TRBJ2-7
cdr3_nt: TGCAGCGTTGAAGCCCCTGGAGGGGGACCGTACTTC
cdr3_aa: CSVEAPGGGPYF

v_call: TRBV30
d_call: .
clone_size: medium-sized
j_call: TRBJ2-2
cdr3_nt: TGTGCCTGGAGTATAGTGAACACCGGGGAGCTGTTTTTT
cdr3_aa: CAWSIVNTGELFF

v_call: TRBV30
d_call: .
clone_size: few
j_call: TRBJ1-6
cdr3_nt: TGTGCCTTTCAGGACAGAAAATCTAATTCACCCCTCCACTTT
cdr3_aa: CAFQDRKSNSPLHF